This TCR beta chain was found in a study of OX40 agonist ivuxolimab in advanced cancers. Study overall: Intravenous ivuxolimab was administered to patients every 2 weeks at 0.01 to 10 mg/kg.

J was trimmed by 0 bases and V by 0 bases; bases with no gene match: 4. CDR3 size: 18 residues. Germline CDR1 is SGHRS and CDR2 is YFSETQ. The protocol was immunoSEQ multiplex PCR, while the TCRdb copy is restricted to in-frame clones and leaves out a portion. The repertoire consists of about 69,000 clones, with around 80% occurring once and the leading ten covering roughly 2.4%. This sequence originates from an adult with an advanced solid tumor such as melanoma, head and neck, liver or kidney cancer. The chain links TRBV5-1 to TRBJ2-6; 9 bases line up with TRBD2. Sequencing used CD4+ or CD8+ T cells sorted from blood, obtained in a trial of the OX40 agonist ivuxolimab. The CDR3 spells CASSLVLAGSSGANVLTF. The CDR3 DNA sequence: TGCGCCAGCAGCTTGGTACTAGCGGGTAGCTCTGGGGCCAACGTCCTGACTTTC.